This T cell receptor (beta chain) appears in the sequencing data of a study of shared clonotypes between healthy human individuals. Here immunoSEQ multiplex PCR was the method, and the copy in TCRdb shows in-frame clones only, minus some. The table has about 2 million clones, 85% to 95% seen once; the top ten hold 0.13%. Trimming removed 3 bases from V and 4 bases from J, with 5 bases in between. The CDR3 spans 12 residues. The germline CDR1 and CDR2 sequences are ENHRY and SYGVKD. The TCR sequence derives from a man between 18 and 35 years old in good health. This rearrangement joins TRBV10-3 to TRBJ2-3, with D uncertain. Specimen: naive CD4+ T cells sorted from blood. Subset given: CD45RA+ positively selected. CDR3: CAISDSPDTQYF. Written as DNA, the CDR3 is TGTGCCATCAGTGATTCCCCAGATACGCAGTATTTT.